This entry concerns a single T cell receptor beta chain. Germline assignment: CDR1 SEHNR and CDR2 FQNEAQ (reference sequence). CDR3 length: 12 amino acids. V gave up 2 bases and J gave up 7 bases, with 5 bases separating them. The data derive from a study of shared clonotypes between healthy human individuals. Assay runs were performed at deep level. Some clones are missing from TCRdb's copy, which holds only in-frame ones; the method was immunoSEQ multiplex PCR. The sample comprises 500,000 to 550,000 clones, roughly 95% of which are singletons, and approximately 0.06% rests with the top ten. Sequenced input: naive CD4+ T cells sorted from blood. Subset of the sample: CD45RA+ positively selected. The sequence derives from a woman under 40 in good health. This rearrangement joins TRBV7-9 to TRBJ2-2; D call uncertain. This CDR3 reads CASSLLVGELFF. CDR3 nucleotides: TGTGCCAGCAGCTTATTGGTCGGGGAGCTGTTTTTT.